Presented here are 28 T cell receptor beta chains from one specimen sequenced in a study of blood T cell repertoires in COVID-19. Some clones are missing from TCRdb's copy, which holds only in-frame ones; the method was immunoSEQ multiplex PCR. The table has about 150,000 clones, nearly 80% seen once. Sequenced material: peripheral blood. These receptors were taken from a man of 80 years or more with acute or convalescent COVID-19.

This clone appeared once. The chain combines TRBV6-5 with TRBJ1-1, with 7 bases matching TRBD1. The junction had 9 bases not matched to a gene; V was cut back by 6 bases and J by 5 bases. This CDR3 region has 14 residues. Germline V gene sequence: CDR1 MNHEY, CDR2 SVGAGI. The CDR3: CASRTGWGGTEAFF. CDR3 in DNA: TGTGCCAGCAGGACAGGGTGGGGTGGAACTGAAGCTTTCTTT.

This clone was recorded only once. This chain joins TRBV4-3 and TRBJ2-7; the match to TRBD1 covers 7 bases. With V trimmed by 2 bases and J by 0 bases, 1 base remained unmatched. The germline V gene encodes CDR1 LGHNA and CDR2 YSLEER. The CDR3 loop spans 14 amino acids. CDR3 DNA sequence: TGCGCCAGCAGCCAAAGGACAGGCTCCTACGAGCAGTACTTC. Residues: CASSQRTGSYEQYF.

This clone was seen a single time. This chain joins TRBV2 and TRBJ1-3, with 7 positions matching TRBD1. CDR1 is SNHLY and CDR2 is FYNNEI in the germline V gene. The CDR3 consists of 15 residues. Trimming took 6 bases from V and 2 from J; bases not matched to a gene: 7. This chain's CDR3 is CASSGQDKTGNTIYF. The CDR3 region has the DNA TGTGCCAGCAGCGGACAGGATAAGACTGGAAACACCATATATTTT. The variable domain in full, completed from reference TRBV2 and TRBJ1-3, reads EPEVTQTPSHQVTQMGQEVILRCVPISNHLYFYWYRQILGQKVEFLVSFYNNEISEKSEIFDDQFSVERPDGSNFTLKIRSTKLEDSAMYFCASSGQDKTGNTIYFGEGSWLTVV.

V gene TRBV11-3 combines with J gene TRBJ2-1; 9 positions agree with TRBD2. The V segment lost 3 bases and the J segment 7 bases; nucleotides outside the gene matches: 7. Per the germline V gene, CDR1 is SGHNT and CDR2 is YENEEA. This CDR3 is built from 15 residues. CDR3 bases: TGTGCCAGCAGCTTTGGCGGGGGGGCCACGAATGAGCAGTTCTTC. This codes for CASSFGGGATNEQFF.

The DNA for the CDR3 is TGTGCCAGCAGCCAAGAAGGAGCGGGGGGTGGGCAGCAGTACGTC. As protein: CASSQEGAGGGQQYV. The chain has TRBV3-1 (or the pseudogene TRBV3-2) and TRBJ2-7, with 9 bases identical to TRBD2. The CDR3 covers 15 residues. In germline, CDR1 is LGHDT, CDR2 YNNKEL (reference sequence). V dropped 0 bases and J dropped 8; count of bases not matched to a gene: 8.

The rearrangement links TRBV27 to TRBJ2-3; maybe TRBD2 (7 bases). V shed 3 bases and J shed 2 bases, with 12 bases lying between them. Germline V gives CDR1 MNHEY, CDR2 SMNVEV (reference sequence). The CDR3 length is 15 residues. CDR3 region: CASSFGGRDTDTQYF. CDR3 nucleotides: TGTGCCAGCAGTTTCGGGGGGCGGGACACAGATACGCAGTATTTT.

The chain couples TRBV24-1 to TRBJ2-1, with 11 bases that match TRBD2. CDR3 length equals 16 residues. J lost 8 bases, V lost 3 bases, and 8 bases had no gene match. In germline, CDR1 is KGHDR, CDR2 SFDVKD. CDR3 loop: CATSDRLAGTKDEQFF. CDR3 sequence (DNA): TGTGCCACCAGTGATAGACTAGCGGGGACTAAGGATGAGCAGTTCTTC.

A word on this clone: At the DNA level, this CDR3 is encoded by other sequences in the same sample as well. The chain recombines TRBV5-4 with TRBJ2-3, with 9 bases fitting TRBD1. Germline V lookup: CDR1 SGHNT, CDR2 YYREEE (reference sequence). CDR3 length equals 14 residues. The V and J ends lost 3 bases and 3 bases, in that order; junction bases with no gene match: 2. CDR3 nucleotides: TGTGCCAGCAGCTCGGACAGGGGTACAGATACGCAGTATTTT. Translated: CASSSDRGTDTQYF.

The chain's CDR3 is CASSFSLDRRPGELFF. CDR3 nucleotide sequence: TGCGCCAGCAGCTTTTCCTTAGACAGAAGACCCGGGGAGCTGTTTTTT. This sequence joins TRBV5-1 and TRBJ2-2; maybe TRBD1 (5 bases). CDR1 is SGHRS, CDR2 YFSETQ, per germline. Trimming removed 2 bases at V and 6 bases at J, with 17 bases between. CDR3 length: 16 residues.

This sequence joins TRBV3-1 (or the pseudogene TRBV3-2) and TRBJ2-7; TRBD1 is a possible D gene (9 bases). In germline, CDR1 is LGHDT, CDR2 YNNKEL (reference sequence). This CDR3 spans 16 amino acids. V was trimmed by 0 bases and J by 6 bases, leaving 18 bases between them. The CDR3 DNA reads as TGTGCCAGCAGCCAAGATAGCGGGACAGGGAACCCCGAGCAGTACGTC. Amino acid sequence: CASSQDSGTGNPEQYV.

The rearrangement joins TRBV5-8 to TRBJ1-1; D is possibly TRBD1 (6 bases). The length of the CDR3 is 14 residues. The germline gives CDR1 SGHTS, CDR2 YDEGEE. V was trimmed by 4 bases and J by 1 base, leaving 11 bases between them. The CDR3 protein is CASSLGQPNTEAFF. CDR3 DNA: TGTGCCAGCAGCCTAGGACAGCCGAACACTGAAGCTTTCTTT.

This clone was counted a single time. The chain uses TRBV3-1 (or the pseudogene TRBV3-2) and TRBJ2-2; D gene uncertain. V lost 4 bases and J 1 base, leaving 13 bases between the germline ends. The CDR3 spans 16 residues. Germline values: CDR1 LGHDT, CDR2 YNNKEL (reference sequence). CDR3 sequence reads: CASSRPVAGNTGELFF. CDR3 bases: TGTGCCAGCAGCCGGCCGGTAGCCGGGAACACCGGGGAGCTGTTTTTT.

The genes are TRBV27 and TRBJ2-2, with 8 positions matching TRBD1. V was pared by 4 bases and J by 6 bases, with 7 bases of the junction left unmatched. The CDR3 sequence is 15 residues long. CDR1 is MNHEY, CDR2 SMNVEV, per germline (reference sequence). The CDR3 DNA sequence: TGTGCCAGCAGTTCTACAGGGGGGCGAGCCGGGGAGCTGTTTTTT. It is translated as CASSSTGGRAGELFF.

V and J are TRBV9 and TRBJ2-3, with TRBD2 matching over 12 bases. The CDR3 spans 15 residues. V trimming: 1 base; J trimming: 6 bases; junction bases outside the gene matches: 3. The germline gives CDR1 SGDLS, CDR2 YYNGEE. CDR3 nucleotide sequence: TGTGCCAGCAGCGTACTAGCGGGGGGGATGGATACGCAGTATTTT. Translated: CASSVLAGGMDTQYF.

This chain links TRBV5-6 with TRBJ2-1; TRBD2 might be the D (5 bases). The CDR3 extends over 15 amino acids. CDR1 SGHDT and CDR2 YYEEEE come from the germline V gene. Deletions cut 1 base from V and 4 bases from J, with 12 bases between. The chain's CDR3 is CASSLSLGGYNEQFF. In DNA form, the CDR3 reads TGTGCCAGCAGCTTGTCACTAGGAGGTTACAATGAGCAGTTCTTC. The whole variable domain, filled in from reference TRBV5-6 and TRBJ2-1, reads DAGVTQSPTHLIKTRGQQVTLRCSPKSGHDTVSWYQQALGQGPQFIFQYYEEEERQRGNFPDRFSGHQFPNYSSELNVNALLLGDSALYLCASSLSLGGYNEQFFGPGTRLTVL.

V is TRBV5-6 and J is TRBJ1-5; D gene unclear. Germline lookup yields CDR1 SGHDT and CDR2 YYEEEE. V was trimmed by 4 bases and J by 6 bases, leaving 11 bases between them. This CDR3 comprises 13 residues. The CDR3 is CASSPPEGQPQHF. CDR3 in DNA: TGTGCCAGCAGCCCCCCAGAGGGTCAGCCCCAGCATTTT.

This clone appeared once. The CDR3: CASSYGQGVGTNYGYTF. The CDR3 DNA reads as TGTGCCAGCAGCTACGGACAGGGGGTAGGGACTAACTATGGCTACACCTTC. The chain carries TRBV7-9 and TRBJ1-2, with 10 positions matching TRBD1. Unmatched junction bases numbered 8, after V lost 4 bases and J lost 0 bases. The CDR3 is 17 amino acids. Germline V lookup: CDR1 SEHNR, CDR2 FQNEAQ (reference sequence).

CDR3 loop: CASSEGRGYTEAFF. The CDR3, as DNA: TGTGCCAGCAGTGAAGGGCGGGGCTACACTGAAGCTTTCTTT. The chain links TRBV6-1 to TRBJ1-1; D is possibly TRBD1 (5 bases). This CDR3 is built from 14 residues. Per the germline V gene, CDR1 is MNHNS and CDR2 is SASEGT. V lost 1 base and J 3 bases, leaving 9 bases between the germline ends.

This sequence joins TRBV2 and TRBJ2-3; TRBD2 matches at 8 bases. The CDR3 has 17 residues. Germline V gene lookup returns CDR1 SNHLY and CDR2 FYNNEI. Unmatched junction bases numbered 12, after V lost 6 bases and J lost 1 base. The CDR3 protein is CASSTQSLGGGTDTQYF. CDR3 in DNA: TGTGCCAGCAGCACCCAGAGCCTCGGGGGGGGCACAGATACGCAGTATTTT.

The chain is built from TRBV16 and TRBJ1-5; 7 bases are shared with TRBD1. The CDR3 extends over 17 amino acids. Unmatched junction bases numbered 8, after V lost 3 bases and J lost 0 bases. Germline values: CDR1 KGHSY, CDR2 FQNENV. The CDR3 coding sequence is TGTGCCAGCAGCCACGTCTCAGGGGGGTATAGCAATCAGCCCCAGCATTTT. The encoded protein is CASSHVSGGYSNQPQHF.

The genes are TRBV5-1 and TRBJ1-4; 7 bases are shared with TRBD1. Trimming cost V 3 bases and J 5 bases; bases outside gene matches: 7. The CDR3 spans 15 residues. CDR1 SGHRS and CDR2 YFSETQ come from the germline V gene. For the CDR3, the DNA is TGCGCCAGCAGCTCGCAGGGGGTTGGAAATGAAAAACTGTTTTTT. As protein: CASSSQGVGNEKLFF. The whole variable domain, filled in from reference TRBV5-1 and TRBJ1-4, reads KAGVTQTPRYLIKTRGQQVTLSCSPISGHRSVSWYQQTPGQGLQFLFEYFSETQRNKGNFPGRFSGRQFSNSRSEMNVSTLELGDSALYLCASSSQGVGNEKLFFGSGTQLSVL.

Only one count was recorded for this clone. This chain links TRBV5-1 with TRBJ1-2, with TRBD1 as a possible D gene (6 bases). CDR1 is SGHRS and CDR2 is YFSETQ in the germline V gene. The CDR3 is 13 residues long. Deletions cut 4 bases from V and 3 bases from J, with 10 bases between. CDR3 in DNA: TGCGCCAGCAGCGTTTCAGGGGACTATGGCTACACCTTC. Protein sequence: CASSVSGDYGYTF.

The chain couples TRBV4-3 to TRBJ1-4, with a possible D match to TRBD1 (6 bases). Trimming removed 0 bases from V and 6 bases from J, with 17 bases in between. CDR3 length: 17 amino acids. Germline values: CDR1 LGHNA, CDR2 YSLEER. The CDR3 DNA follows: TGCGCCAGCAGCCAAGATATCGGTATACAGGGTGATGAAAAACTGTTTTTT. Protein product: CASSQDIGIQGDEKLFF.

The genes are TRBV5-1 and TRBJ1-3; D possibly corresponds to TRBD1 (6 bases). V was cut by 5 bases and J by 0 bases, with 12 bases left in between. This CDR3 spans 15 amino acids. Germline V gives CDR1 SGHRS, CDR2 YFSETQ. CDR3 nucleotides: TGCGCCAGCAGTCAGGGGCCTAGCTCTGGAAACACCATATATTTT. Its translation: CASSQGPSSGNTIYF.

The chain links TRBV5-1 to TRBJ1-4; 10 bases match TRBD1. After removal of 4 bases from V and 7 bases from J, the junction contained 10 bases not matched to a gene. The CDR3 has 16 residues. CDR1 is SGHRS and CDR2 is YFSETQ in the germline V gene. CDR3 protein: CASSPQGQGEGEKLFF. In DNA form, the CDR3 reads TGCGCCAGCAGCCCTCAAGGACAGGGGGAGGGTGAAAAACTGTTTTTT.

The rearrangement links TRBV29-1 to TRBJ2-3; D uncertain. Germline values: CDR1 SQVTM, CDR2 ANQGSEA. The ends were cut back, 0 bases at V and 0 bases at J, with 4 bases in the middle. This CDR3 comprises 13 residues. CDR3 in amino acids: CSVEDPSTDTQYF. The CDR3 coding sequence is TGCAGCGTTGAAGATCCAAGCACAGATACGCAGTATTTT.

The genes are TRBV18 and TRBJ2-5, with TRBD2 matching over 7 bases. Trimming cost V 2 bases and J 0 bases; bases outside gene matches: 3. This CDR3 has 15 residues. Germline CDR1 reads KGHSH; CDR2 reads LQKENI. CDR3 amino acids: CASSPSRGDQETQYF. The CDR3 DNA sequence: TGTGCCAGCTCACCATCCCGGGGGGACCAAGAGACCCAGTACTTC.

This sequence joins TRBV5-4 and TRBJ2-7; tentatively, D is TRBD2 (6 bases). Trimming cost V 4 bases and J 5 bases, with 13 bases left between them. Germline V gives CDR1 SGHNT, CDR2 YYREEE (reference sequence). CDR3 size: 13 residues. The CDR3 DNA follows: TGTGCCAGCAGCGAAACGTGGGGGGACGAGCAGTACTTC. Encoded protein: CASSETWGDEQYF.